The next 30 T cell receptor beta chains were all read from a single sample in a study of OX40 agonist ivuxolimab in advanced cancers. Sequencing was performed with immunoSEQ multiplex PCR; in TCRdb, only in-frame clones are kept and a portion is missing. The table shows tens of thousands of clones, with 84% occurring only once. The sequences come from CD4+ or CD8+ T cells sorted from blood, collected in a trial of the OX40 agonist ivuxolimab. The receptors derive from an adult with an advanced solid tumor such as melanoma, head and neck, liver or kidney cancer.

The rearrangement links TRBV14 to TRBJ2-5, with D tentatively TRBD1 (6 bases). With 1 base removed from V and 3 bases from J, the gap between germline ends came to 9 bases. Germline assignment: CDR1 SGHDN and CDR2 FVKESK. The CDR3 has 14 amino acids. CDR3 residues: CASSQVRGKETQYF. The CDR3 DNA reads TGTGCCAGCAGCCAAGTCAGGGGCAAAGAGACCCAGTACTTC.

The CDR3 region is CASSLVWSVGNTIYF. Written as DNA, the CDR3 is TGTGCCAGCAGCTTAGTTTGGTCGGTTGGAAACACCATATATTTT. This chain links TRBV7-9 with TRBJ1-3, with D uncertain. Germline V lookup: CDR1 SEHNR, CDR2 FQNEAQ (reference sequence). Trimming shortened V by 1 base and J by 3 bases, and 10 bases separated the two germline ends. This CDR3 has 15 residues.

CDR3 nucleotides: TGTGCCACCAGCGCAAGACGGAGCCCCTCTTCAAGCGGACCCTCCTACAATGAGCAGTTCTTC. Translated: CATSARRSPSSSGPSYNEQFF. The chain links TRBV15 to TRBJ2-1, with D possibly matching TRBD2 (5 bases). The CDR3 length is 21 residues. Germline V gene lookup returns CDR1 LNHNV and CDR2 YYDKDF (reference sequence). V dropped 5 bases and J dropped 0 bases, with 29 bases sitting between them.

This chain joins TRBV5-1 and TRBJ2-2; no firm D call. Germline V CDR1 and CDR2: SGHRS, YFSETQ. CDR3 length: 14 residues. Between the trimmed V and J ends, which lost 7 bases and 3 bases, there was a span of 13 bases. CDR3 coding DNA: TGCGCCAGCGCCCAGCTCAGTGACACCGGGGAGCTGTTTTTT. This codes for CASAQLSDTGELFF.

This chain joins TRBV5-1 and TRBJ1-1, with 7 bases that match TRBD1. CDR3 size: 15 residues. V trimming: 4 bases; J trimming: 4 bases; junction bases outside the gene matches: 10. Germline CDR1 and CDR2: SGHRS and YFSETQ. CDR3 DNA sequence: TGCGCCAGCAGCCTAGCGACAGGGCGGTCCACTGAAGCTTTCTTT. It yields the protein CASSLATGRSTEAFF.

The CDR3 loop reads CASTRGATNEKLFF. CDR3 coding DNA: TGTGCCAGCACCAGGGGCGCAACTAATGAAAAACTGTTTTTT. V usage is TRBV6-1 and J usage is TRBJ1-4; TRBD1 might be the D (6 bases). Germline V CDR1 and CDR2: MNHNS, SASEGT. There are 14 residues in the CDR3. V was clipped by 7 bases and J by 0 bases, with 9 bases between them.

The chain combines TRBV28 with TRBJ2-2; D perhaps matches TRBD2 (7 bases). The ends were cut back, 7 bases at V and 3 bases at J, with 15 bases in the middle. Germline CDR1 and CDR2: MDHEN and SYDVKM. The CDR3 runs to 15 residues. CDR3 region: CASTQGGADTGELFF. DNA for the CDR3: TGTGCCAGCACCCAAGGGGGGGCGGACACCGGGGAGCTGTTTTTT.

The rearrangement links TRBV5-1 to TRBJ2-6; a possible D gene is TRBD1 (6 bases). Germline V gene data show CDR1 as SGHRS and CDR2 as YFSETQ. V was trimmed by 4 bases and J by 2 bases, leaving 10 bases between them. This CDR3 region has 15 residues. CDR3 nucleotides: TGCGCCAGCAGCGTACAGGGCCCTGGGGCCAACGTCCTGACTTTC. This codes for CASSVQGPGANVLTF.

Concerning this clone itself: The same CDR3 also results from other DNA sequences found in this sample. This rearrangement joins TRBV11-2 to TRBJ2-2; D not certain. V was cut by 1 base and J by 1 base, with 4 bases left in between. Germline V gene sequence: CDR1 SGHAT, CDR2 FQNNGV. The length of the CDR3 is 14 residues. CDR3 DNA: TGTGCCAGCAGCTTAGGACTGAACACCGGGGAGCTGTTTTTT. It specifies CASSLGLNTGELFF.

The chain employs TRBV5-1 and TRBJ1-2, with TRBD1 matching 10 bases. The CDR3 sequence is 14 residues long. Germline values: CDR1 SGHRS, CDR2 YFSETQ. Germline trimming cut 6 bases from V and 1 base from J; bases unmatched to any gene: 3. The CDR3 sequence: CASMGQGNNYGYTF. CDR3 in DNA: TGCGCCAGCATGGGACAGGGGAATAACTATGGCTACACCTTC.

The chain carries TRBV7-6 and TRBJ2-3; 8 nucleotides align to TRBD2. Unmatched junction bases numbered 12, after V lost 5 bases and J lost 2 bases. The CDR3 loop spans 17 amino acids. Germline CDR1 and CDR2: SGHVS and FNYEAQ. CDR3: CASSARPSGFSTDTQYF. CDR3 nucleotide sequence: TGTGCCAGCAGCGCCCGCCCTAGCGGGTTTTCCACAGATACGCAGTATTTT.

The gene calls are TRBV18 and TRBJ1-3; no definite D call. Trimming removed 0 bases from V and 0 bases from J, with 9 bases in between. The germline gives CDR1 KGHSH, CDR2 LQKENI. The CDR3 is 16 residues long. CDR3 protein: CASSPPRALSGNTIYF. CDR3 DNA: TGTGCCAGCTCACCACCAAGGGCCCTCTCTGGAAACACCATATATTTT.

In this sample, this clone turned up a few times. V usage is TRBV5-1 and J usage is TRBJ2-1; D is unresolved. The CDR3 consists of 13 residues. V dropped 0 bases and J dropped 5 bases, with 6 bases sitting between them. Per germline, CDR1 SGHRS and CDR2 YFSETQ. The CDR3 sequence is CASSLVVDNEQFF. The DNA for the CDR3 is TGCGCCAGCAGCTTGGTCGTAGACAATGAGCAGTTCTTC.

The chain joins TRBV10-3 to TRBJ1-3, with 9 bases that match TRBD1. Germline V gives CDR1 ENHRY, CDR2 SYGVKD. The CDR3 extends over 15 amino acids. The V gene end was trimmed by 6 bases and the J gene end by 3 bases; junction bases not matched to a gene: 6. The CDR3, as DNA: TGTGCCATCAGGGGACAGGGTTTGATTGGAAACACCATATATTTT. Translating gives CAIRGQGLIGNTIYF.

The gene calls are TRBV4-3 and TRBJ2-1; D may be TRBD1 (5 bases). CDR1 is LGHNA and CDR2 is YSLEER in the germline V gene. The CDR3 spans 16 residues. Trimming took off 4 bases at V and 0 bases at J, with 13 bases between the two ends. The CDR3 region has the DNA TGCGCCAGCAGCCCCAGGGTTCGGAGCTCCTACAATGAGCAGTTCTTC. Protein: CASSPRVRSSYNEQFF.

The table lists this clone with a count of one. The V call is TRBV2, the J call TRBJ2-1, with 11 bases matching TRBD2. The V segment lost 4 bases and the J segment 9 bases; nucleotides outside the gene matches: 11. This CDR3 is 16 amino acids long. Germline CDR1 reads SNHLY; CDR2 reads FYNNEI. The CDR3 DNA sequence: TGTGCCAGCAGTGGACGAACTAGCGGGAGTTTGGCTGAGCAGTTCTTC. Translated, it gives CASSGRTSGSLAEQFF.

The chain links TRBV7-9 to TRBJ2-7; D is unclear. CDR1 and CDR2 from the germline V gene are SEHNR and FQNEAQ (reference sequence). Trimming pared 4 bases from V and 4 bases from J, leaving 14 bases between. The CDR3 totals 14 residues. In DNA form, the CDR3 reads TGTGCCAGCAGCTGGGAACGCGCAGTATACGAGCAGTACGTC. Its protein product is CASSWERAVYEQYV.

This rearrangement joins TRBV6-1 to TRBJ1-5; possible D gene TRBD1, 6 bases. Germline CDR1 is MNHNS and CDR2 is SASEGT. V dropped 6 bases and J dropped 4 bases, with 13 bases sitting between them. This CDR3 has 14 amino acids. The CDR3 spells CASSRLRGNQPQHF. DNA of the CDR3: TGTGCCAGCAGCCGCTTGAGGGGGAATCAGCCCCAGCATTTT.

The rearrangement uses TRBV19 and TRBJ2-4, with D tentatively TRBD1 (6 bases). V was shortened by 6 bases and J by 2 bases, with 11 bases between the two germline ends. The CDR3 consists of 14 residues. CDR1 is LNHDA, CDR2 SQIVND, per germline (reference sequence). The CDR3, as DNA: TGTGCCAGTAGGGACAGACTGACCAAAAACATTCAGTACTTC. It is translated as CASRDRLTKNIQYF.

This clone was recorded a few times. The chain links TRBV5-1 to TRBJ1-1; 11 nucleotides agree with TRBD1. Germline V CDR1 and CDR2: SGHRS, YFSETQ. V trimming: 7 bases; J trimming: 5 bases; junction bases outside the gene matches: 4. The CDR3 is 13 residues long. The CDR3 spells CASQGQGVTEAFF. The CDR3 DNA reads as TGCGCCAGCCAGGGACAGGGGGTGACTGAAGCTTTCTTT. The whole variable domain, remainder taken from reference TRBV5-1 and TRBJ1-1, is KAGVTQTPRYLIKTRGQQVTLSCSPISGHRSVSWYQQTPGQGLQFLFEYFSETQRNKGNFPGRFSGRQFSNSRSEMNVSTLELGDSALYLCASQGQGVTEAFFGQGTRLTVV.

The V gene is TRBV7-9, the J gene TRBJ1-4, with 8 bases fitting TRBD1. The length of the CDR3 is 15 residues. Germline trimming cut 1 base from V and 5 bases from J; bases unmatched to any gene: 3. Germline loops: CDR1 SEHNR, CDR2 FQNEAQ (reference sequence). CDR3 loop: CASSLVGTGNEKLFF. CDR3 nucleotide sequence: TGTGCCAGCAGCTTAGTCGGGACAGGAAATGAAAAACTGTTTTTT.

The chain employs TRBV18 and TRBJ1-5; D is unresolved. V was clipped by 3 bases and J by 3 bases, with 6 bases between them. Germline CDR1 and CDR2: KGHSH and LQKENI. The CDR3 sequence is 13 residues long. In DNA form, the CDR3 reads TGTGCCAGCTCACCCGCCAACAATCAGCCCCAGCATTTT. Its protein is CASSPANNQPQHF.

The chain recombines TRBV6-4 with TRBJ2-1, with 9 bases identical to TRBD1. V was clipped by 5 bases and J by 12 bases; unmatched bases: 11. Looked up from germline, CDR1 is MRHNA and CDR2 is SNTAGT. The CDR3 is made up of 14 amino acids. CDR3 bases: TGTGCCAGCAGTCCGGGACAGGGTATGATAAGGCAGTTCTTC. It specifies CASSPGQGMIRQFF.

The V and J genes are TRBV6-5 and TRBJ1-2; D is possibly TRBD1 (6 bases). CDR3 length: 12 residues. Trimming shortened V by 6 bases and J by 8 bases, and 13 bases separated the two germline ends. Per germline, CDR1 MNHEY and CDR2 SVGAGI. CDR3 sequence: CASRVGHSGYTF. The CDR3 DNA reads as TGTGCCAGCAGGGTGGGACACTCAGGCTACACCTTC.

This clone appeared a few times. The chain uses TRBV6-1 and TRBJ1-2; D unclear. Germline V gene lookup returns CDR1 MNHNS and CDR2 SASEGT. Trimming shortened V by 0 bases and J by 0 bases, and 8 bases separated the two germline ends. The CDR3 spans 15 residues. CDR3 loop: CASSEAAVTNYGYTF. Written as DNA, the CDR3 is TGTGCCAGCAGTGAAGCAGCGGTGACTAACTATGGCTACACCTTC.

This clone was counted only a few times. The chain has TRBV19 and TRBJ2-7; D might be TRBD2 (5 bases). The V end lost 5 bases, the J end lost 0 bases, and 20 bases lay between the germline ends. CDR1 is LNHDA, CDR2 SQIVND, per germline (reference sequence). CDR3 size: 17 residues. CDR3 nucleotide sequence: TGTGCCAGTAGTCCCTCCGTCTGGACTGGGATCTCCTACGAGCAGTACTTC. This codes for CASSPSVWTGISYEQYF. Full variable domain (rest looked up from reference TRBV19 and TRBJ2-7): DGGITQSPKYLFRKEGQNVTLSCEQNLNHDAMYWYRQDPGQGLRLIYYSQIVNDFQKGDIAEGYSVSREKKESFPLTVTSAQKNPTAFYLCASSPSVWTGISYEQYFGPGTRLTVT.

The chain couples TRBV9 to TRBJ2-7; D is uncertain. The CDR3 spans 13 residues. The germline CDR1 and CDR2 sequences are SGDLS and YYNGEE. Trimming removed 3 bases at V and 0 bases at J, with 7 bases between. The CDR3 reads CASSGRNSYEQYF. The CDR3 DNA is TGTGCCAGCAGCGGAAGAAACTCCTACGAGCAGTACTTC.

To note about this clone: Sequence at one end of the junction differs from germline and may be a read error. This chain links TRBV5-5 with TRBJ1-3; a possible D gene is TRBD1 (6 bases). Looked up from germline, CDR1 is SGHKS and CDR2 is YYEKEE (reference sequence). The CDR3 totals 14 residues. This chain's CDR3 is CASSPGTSANTIYF. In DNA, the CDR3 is TGTGCCAGCAGCCCTGGGACATCTGCAAACACCATATATTTT.

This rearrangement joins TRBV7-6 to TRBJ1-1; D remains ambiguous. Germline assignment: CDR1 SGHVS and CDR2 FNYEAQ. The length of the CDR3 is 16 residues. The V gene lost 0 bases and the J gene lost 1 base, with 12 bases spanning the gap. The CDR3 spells CASSLAFGNPNTEAFF. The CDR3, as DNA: TGTGCCAGCAGCTTAGCATTCGGGAACCCGAACACTGAAGCTTTCTTT.

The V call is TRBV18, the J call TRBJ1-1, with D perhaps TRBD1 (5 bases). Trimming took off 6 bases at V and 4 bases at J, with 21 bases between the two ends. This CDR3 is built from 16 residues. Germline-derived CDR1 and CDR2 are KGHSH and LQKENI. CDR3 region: CASSPMAGRGGTEAFF. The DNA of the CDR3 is TGTGCCAGCTCGCCGATGGCGGGACGGGGTGGCACTGAAGCTTTCTTT.